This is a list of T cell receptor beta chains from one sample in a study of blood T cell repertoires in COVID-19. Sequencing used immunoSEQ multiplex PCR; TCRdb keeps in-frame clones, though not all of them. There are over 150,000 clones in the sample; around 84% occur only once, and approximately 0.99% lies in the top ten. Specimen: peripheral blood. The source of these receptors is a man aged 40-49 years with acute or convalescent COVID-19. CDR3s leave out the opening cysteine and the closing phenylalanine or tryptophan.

ASSFDKNTEAF TRBJ1-1 TRBV3-1/TRBV3-2
ASSPPVPYEQY TRBJ2-7 TRBV28
ASSPQREGDGANVLT TRBJ2-6 TRBV9
ASSLGGSEKLF TRBJ1-4 TRBV5-1
ASSLVYSSNYGYT TRBJ1-2 TRBV28
ASSYGGASNQPQH TRBJ1-5 TRBV6-2/TRBV6-3
ASSPPSRGEQY TRBJ2-7 TRBV3-1/TRBV3-2
ASSLDPSSTANYGYT TRBJ1-2 TRBV11-3
ASSLDQGSYEQY TRBJ2-7 TRBV5-4
ASSEQGGNEQF TRBJ2-1 TRBV2
ASSFRLLGPGEQY TRBJ2-7 TRBV7-2
ASSSGQSYEQY TRBJ2-7 TRBV7-9
ASSPGTGVEKLF TRBJ1-4 TRBV4-1
AWSQGKWTVNQPQH TRBJ1-5 TRBV30
ASTRDSQETQY TRBJ2-5 TRBV2
SVGTGSYEQY TRBJ2-7 TRBV29-1
ASSLSGYEQY TRBJ2-7 TRBV28
SVTRGSEVRGYT TRBJ1-2 TRBV29-1
ASSPPGMNTEAF TRBJ1-1 TRBV28
ASSFRRAEGYT TRBJ1-2 TRBV28
ASSKHRDAEAF TRBJ1-1 TRBV6-1
ASSQDPSGGYEQY TRBJ2-7 TRBV4-2
ASSLRQGANTIY TRBJ1-3 TRBV28
ASSHLPTGANTGELF TRBJ2-2 TRBV27
ASSPIQGEAF TRBJ1-1 TRBV18
ASSSRAGQETQY TRBJ2-5 TRBV5-4
ASSLGQGGSGELF TRBJ2-2 TRBV5-1
ASSSGLVGAYNEQF TRBJ2-1 TRBV5-4
ASSFRLSYWEGNSPLH TRBJ1-6 TRBV28
ASIPRGNYGYT TRBJ1-2 TRBV6-5
ASSLDRYEQY TRBJ2-7 TRBV12-3/TRBV12-4
ATSVDSYNEQF TRBJ2-1 TRBV24-1
ASSLVDSYEQY TRBJ2-7 TRBV7-2
ASSFSYYGYT TRBJ1-2 TRBV25-1
ASSLLSGYT TRBJ1-2 TRBV28
ASSLNSGNEQF TRBJ2-1 TRBV12-3/TRBV12-4
ASSDRDRVHEQY TRBJ2-7 TRBV28
ASSELGLGGSSSYNEQF TRBJ2-1 TRBV2
ASSQLGLLGGSTDTQY TRBJ2-3 TRBV5-1
ASRVLTGEAF TRBJ1-1 TRBV28
ASSRDFGTDTQY TRBJ2-3 TRBV5-6
ASSVSPLRETQY TRBJ2-5 TRBV9
ASSRGSSGNTIY TRBJ1-3 TRBV5-5
ASGPGVSGLQETQY TRBJ2-5 TRBV12-5
ASSPDRVGTEAF TRBJ1-1 TRBV11-1
ASSLGYWYGETNNEQF TRBJ2-1 TRBV11-2
ASSVSSNRETQY TRBJ2-5 TRBV9
ASSGGQPNSPLH TRBJ1-6 TRBV5-6
ASSQGSGRTDTQY TRBJ2-3 TRBV14
ASSLGTNYGYT TRBJ1-2 TRBV5-1
ASSLSAELTDTQY TRBJ2-3 TRBV7-3
ASSLGGGAGYT TRBJ1-2 TRBV5-1
ASSVAGENTEAF TRBJ1-1 TRBV9
ASSLTGGNTEAF TRBJ1-1 TRBV7-3
ASSLLAGYEQY TRBJ2-7 TRBV6-2/TRBV6-3